This T cell receptor (beta chain) was captured by sequencing in a study of OX40 agonist ivuxolimab in advanced cancers. Whole-study context: Patients in dose escalation had liver, melanoma, kidney or head and neck cancers.

The J segment lost 4 bases and the V segment lost 2 bases, leaving 10 bases of the junction unmatched. The CDR3 is 18 residues long. Germline-derived CDR1 and CDR2 are SGHTA and FQGNSA. Turning to this clone: Its cognate antigen is unknown.

Libraries were prepared by immunoSEQ multiplex PCR; TCRdb keeps only in-frame clonotypes and omits some of them. Here the sample spans over 95,000 clones, 90% to 95% being singletons. Study-level results: Among the lowest peripheral clonal expansion occurred in 0.1-3.0 mg/kg partial responders.

This specimen was CD4+ or CD8+ T cells sorted from blood, taken in a trial of the OX40 agonist ivuxolimab. V is TRBV7-2 and J is TRBJ2-2; 10 positions agree with TRBD2. The sequence derives from an adult with an advanced solid tumor such as melanoma, head and neck, liver or kidney cancer. The CDR3 region is CASSLNPPSGGSTGELFF. CDR3 bases: TGTGCCAGCAGCTTAAATCCCCCTAGCGGGGGAAGCACCGGGGAGCTGTTTTTT.